The 32 T cell receptor beta chains reported below all come from one sample, sequenced in a study of T-cell memory formation after mild COVID-19. TCRdb ran MiXCR on the 5' RACE reads and lists one entry per CDR3 protein. The data contain hundreds of thousands of distinct CDR3 sequences, around 28% of them seen just once; the ten biggest clones take up roughly 14%. The sequenced sample was PBMCs or a T cell subset sorted from them (not recorded which). These receptors originate from an adult woman who had mild COVID-19 (a few samples of this study predate the infection). Cell type and time point are not known.

The CDR3 here is CASSPGQESNYGYTF. The CDR3 DNA follows: TGTGCCAGCAGTCCCGGACAGGAATCTAACTATGGCTACACCTTC. The genes are TRBV27 and TRBJ1-2; TRBD1 matches 7 bases. Unmatched junction bases numbered 6, after V lost 5 bases and J lost 0 bases. There are 15 residues in the CDR3. CDR1 and CDR2 (germline): MNHEY, SMNVEV (reference sequence).

The rearrangement joins TRBV6-5 to TRBJ1-5, with a weak D call TRBD1 (5 bases). This CDR3 has 16 amino acids. V was clipped by 2 bases and J by 3 bases, with 14 bases between them. CDR1 and CDR2 (germline): MNHEY, SVGAGI. The CDR3 DNA follows: TGTGCCAGCAGTTACGTCGGGGGGGGGGTCAATCAGCCCCAGCATTTT. Encoded protein: CASSYVGGGVNQPQHF.

This chain connects TRBV6-2 or TRBV6-3 to TRBJ2-1; D tentatively reads TRBD1 or TRBD2 (5 bases each). Germline V gene lookup returns CDR1 MNHEY and CDR2 SVGEGT. The V and J ends lost 5 bases and 4 bases respectively, with 15 bases between them. The CDR3 sequence is 15 residues long. As DNA, the CDR3 is TGTGCCAGCAGTCCTGGGTCGGGACCGTACAATGAGCAGTTCTTC. This encodes CASSPGSGPYNEQFF.

V gene TRBV30 combines with J gene TRBJ2-5; D remains unclear. The CDR3 consists of 11 residues. Germline V gene data show CDR1 as GTSNPN and CDR2 as SVGIG (reference sequence). V was trimmed by 1 base and J by 0 bases, leaving 0 bases between them. The CDR3 bases are TGTGCCTGGAGTGACCAAGAGACCCAGTACTTC. Protein sequence: CAWSDQETQYF.

The chain recombines TRBV6-5 with TRBJ2-5; D may match TRBD1 or TRBD2 (6 bases each). The V end lost 6 bases, the J end lost 5 bases, and 16 bases lay between the germline ends. This CDR3 is built from 14 residues. CDR1 is MNHEY, CDR2 SVGAGI, per germline. The CDR3 sequence is CASRVRGRWETQYF. CDR3 nucleotide sequence: TGTGCCAGCAGAGTTCGGGGGCGATGGGAGACCCAGTACTTC.

Only a few counts were recorded for this clonotype. The rearrangement links TRBV4-1 to TRBJ2-7; D is possibly TRBD2 (6 bases). The germline CDR1 and CDR2 sequences are MGHRA and YSYEKL. The CDR3 totals 17 residues. Trimming took off 4 bases at V and 0 bases at J, with 19 bases between the two ends. In nucleotides, the CDR3 is TGCGCCAGCAGCCTCTACCTTAGCGGATCGAGCTCCTACGAGCAGTACTTC. Its translation: CASSLYLSGSSSYEQYF.

This clonotype was recorded at least ten times. This chain joins TRBV5-1 and TRBJ2-1; 7 nucleotides line up with TRBD1. The J segment lost 6 bases and the V segment lost 1 base, leaving 16 bases of the junction unmatched. Per the germline V gene, CDR1 is SGHRS and CDR2 is YFSETQ. The CDR3 runs to 18 residues. The CDR3 region is CASSLLTGVRLTTNEQFF. Here the CDR3 DNA reads TGCGCCAGCAGCTTGCTAACAGGGGTCCGACTGACTACCAATGAGCAGTTCTTC.

CDR3 sequence: CASSPLTSYEQYF. In DNA, the CDR3 is TGTGCCAGCAGCCCGCTGACCTCCTACGAGCAGTACTTC. The chain recombines TRBV7-8 with TRBJ2-7; unclear D gene. CDR3 size: 13 residues. The V gene's germline CDR1 is SGHVS and CDR2 FQNEAQ. V was cut by 5 bases and J by 0 bases, with 8 bases left in between.

The gene calls are TRBV6-6 and TRBJ2-2; no clear D. Trimming cost V 2 bases and J 6 bases, with 10 bases left between them. Germline V gene sequence: CDR1 MNHNY, CDR2 SVGAGI (reference sequence). There are 14 residues in the CDR3. The CDR3 loop reads CASSYNALAGELFF. Written as DNA, the CDR3 is TGTGCCAGCAGTTACAACGCGTTGGCCGGGGAGCTGTTTTTT.

V is TRBV2 and J is TRBJ1-5, with TRBD1 identical over 8 bases. The CDR3 is 17 amino acids. CDR1 and CDR2 from the germline V gene are SNHLY and FYNNEI. V shed 8 bases and J 0 bases; nucleotides not matched to a gene: 12. CDR3 loop: CASAGQERFYSNQPQHF. The DNA for the CDR3 is TGTGCCAGCGCGGGACAGGAACGATTCTATAGCAATCAGCCCCAGCATTTT.

V and J are TRBV7-9 and TRBJ2-7, with D tentatively TRBD2 (7 bases). The CDR3 loop spans 15 amino acids. Germline lookup yields CDR1 SEHNR and CDR2 FQNEAQ (reference sequence). With 3 bases removed from V and 8 bases from J, the gap between germline ends came to 20 bases. CDR3 protein: CASSFTGGTPIQQYF. CDR3 nucleotide sequence: TGTGCCAGCAGCTTCACGGGGGGCACACCTATCCAGCAGTACTTC.

The CDR3 region has the DNA TGTGCCAGCAGTTCCTCAGGGCCACCCCAAGGCGAGCAGTACTTC. This gives the protein CASSSSGPPQGEQYF. The J gene is TRBJ2-7, the V gene TRBV28, with D tentatively TRBD1 (5 bases). The CDR3 extends over 15 amino acids. V lost 4 bases and J 6 bases, leaving 19 bases between the germline ends. Germline V gene lookup returns CDR1 MDHEN and CDR2 SYDVKM.

This clonotype has more than one count but fewer than ten. This rearrangement joins TRBV3-1 to TRBJ2-2; 8 positions match TRBD1. Germline CDR1 is LGHDT and CDR2 is YNNKEL (reference sequence). CDR3 length equals 14 residues. J lost 13 bases, V lost 1 base, and 8 bases had no gene match. The CDR3: CASSQGTGSGGLFF. CDR3 in DNA: TGTGCCAGCAGCCAAGGGACAGGGAGTGGAGGGCTGTTTTTT.

This clonotype was detected only a few times. The chain has TRBV4-2 and TRBJ2-1; D uncertain. This CDR3 has 14 amino acids. Germline V gives CDR1 LGHNA, CDR2 YNFKEQ. Trimming pared 2 bases from V and 2 bases from J, leaving 7 bases between. The CDR3 protein is CASSQPGTYNEQFF. The CDR3 DNA follows: TGTGCCAGCAGCCAACCAGGTACCTACAATGAGCAGTTCTTC.

This clonotype was seen only a few times. The genes are TRBV20-1 and TRBJ2-3; the D is unclear. Germline values: CDR1 DFQATT, CDR2 SNEGSKA (reference sequence). Deletions cut 4 bases from V and 2 bases from J, with 16 bases between. The CDR3 contains 15 residues. CDR3 nucleotides: TGCAGTGCTACCTGGCTGGCCTCCCCCACAGATACGCAGTATTTT. Encoded protein: CSATWLASPTDTQYF.

This clonotype was found a few times. The chain combines TRBV5-1 with TRBJ2-7, with 9 bases identical to TRBD2. This CDR3 has 15 residues. Germline assignment: CDR1 SGHRS and CDR2 YFSETQ. V lost 0 bases to trimming and J lost 1 base; unmatched junction nucleotides: 2. CDR3 coding DNA: TGCGCCAGCAGCTTGGGACTAGCGGAATCCTACGAGCAGTACTTC. This translates into CASSLGLAESYEQYF.

Only a few counts were recorded for this clonotype. The V gene is TRBV20-1, the J gene TRBJ1-2; no reliable D call. This CDR3 has 11 amino acids. Between the trimmed V and J ends, which lost 3 bases and 7 bases, there was a span of 9 bases. Germline V gene lookup returns CDR1 DFQATT and CDR2 SNEGSKA (reference sequence). The CDR3: CSASDPPGYTF. CDR3 in DNA: TGCAGTGCTAGTGACCCCCCTGGCTACACCTTC.

The V and J genes are TRBV28 and TRBJ2-1, with 8 bases that match TRBD1. V lost 8 bases to trimming and J lost 4 bases; unmatched junction nucleotides: 7. Germline CDR1 and CDR2: MDHEN and SYDVKM. The CDR3 contains 14 residues. Here the CDR3 reads CASGVTGGYNEQFF. The CDR3 nucleotides read TGTGCCAGCGGAGTTACAGGGGGGTACAATGAGCAGTTCTTC.

This chain links TRBV7-9 with TRBJ2-5; 10 nucleotides align to TRBD2. Unmatched junction bases numbered 4, after V lost 5 bases and J lost 4 bases. This CDR3 region has 14 residues. The V gene's germline CDR1 is SEHNR and CDR2 FQNEAQ (reference sequence). CDR3: CASSPGLALETQYF. CDR3 DNA sequence: TGTGCCAGCAGCCCGGGACTAGCGCTAGAGACCCAGTACTTC.

This clonotype was counted between two and nine times. V gene TRBV6-2 or TRBV6-3 combines with J gene TRBJ1-1; 7 bases match TRBD1. The V gene's germline CDR1 is MNHEY and CDR2 SVGEGT. The CDR3 has 13 residues. Trimming removed 6 bases from V and 3 bases from J; junction bases left unmatched: 4. This CDR3 is CASRPQGYTEAFF. DNA for the CDR3: TGTGCCAGCAGGCCACAGGGGTACACTGAAGCTTTCTTT.

This clonotype was counted only a few times. The rearrangement links TRBV5-1 to TRBJ2-3, with D possibly being TRBD1 (5 bases). Germline V gene data show CDR1 as SGHRS and CDR2 as YFSETQ. The CDR3 spans 17 residues. V lost 4 bases, J lost 0 bases, and 18 bases lay in between. In DNA form, the CDR3 reads TGCGCCAGCAGCAGGGATCTGACAGCCACTAGCACAGATACGCAGTATTTT. It translates to CASSRDLTATSTDTQYF. The whole variable domain, filled in from reference TRBV5-1 and TRBJ2-3, reads KAGVTQTPRYLIKTRGQQVTLSCSPISGHRSVSWYQQTPGQGLQFLFEYFSETQRNKGNFPGRFSGRQFSNSRSEMNVSTLELGDSALYLCASSRDLTATSTDTQYFGPGTRLTVL.

This clonotype was seen a handful of times. The J gene is TRBJ2-3, the V gene TRBV5-1; a possible D gene is TRBD1 (6 bases). Trimming left V 4 bases short and J 2 bases short, with 8 bases between. Germline CDR1 and CDR2: SGHRS and YFSETQ. This CDR3 is built from 13 residues. CDR3 region: CASSRGHTDTQYF. The CDR3 coding sequence is TGCGCCAGCAGCCGGGGACACACAGATACGCAGTATTTT.

The rearrangement joins TRBV10-3 to TRBJ2-7; D not resolved. Germline CDR1 ENHRY, CDR2 SYGVKD. Deletions cut 2 bases from V and 4 bases from J, with 6 bases between. There are 12 residues in the CDR3. CDR3 sequence: CAISEDGYEQYF. CDR3 nucleotide sequence: TGTGCCATCAGTGAGGACGGTTACGAGCAGTACTTC.

The chain employs TRBV13 and TRBJ1-2; D ambiguous. The CDR3 is 13 residues long. Between the trimmed V and J ends, which lost 4 bases and 7 bases, there was a span of 13 bases. Germline-derived CDR1 and CDR2 are PRHDT and FYEKMQ (reference sequence). The CDR3, as DNA: TGTGCCAGCAGCTCGACCGTCTCGGGTGGCTACACCTTC. It encodes CASSSTVSGGYTF.

V gene TRBV4-2 combines with J gene TRBJ2-4; D is possibly TRBD2 (5 bases). Germline lookup yields CDR1 LGHNA and CDR2 YNFKEQ. V was trimmed by 5 bases and J by 2 bases, leaving 16 bases between them. This CDR3 comprises 16 residues. In DNA, the CDR3 is TGTGCCAGCAGCTCCGGCCCACTAGTTTCCAAAAACATTCAGTACTTC. It specifies CASSSGPLVSKNIQYF.

The V gene is TRBV29-1, the J gene TRBJ1-2; D call uncertain. The V gene lost 6 bases and the J gene lost 6 bases, with 17 bases spanning the gap. Germline V gene sequence: CDR1 SQVTM, CDR2 ANQGSEA. CDR3 length: 13 amino acids. CDR3 coding DNA: TGCAGCGTCCCAAACCTGGGCGACGATGGCTACACCTTC. Translation gives CSVPNLGDDGYTF.

The sample holds one count of this clonotype. The chain carries TRBV6-2 or TRBV6-3 and TRBJ2-1; TRBD2 matches 13 bases. Unmatched junction bases numbered 8, after V lost 5 bases and J lost 10 bases. This CDR3 region has 15 residues. Germline V gives CDR1 MNHEY, CDR2 SVGEGT. The DNA for the CDR3 is TGTGCCAGCAGTCCACTAGCGGGAGGGCTGGGCGAGCAGTTCTTC. Encoded protein: CASSPLAGGLGEQFF.

In the case of this clonotype: One base away lies a much larger clone, so this may be a sequencing read error. This chain connects TRBV12-3 or TRBV12-4 to TRBJ1-1; TRBD1 might be the D (6 bases). CDR3 length: 13 amino acids. V was cut by 6 bases and J by 1 base, with 9 bases left in between. The CDR3 DNA reads TGTGCCAGCAGACCGGGACAGAACACTGAAGCTTTCTTT. Amino acid sequence: CASRPGQNTEAFF.

This rearrangement joins TRBV5-4 to TRBJ2-7; the match to TRBD2 covers 9 bases. From germline, CDR1 is SGHNT and CDR2 YYREEE (reference sequence). V shed 1 base and J 3 bases; nucleotides not matched to a gene: 2. This CDR3 is built from 14 residues. The CDR3 sequence: CASSLTSGYYEQYF. The CDR3 coding sequence is TGTGCCAGCAGCTTGACTAGCGGGTACTACGAGCAGTACTTC.

The chain couples TRBV6-6 to TRBJ1-5, with unresolved D. The V end was cut by 6 bases, the J end by 2 bases, with 14 bases between. Germline CDR1 reads MNHNY; CDR2 reads SVGAGI (reference sequence). The CDR3 extends over 15 amino acids. Written as DNA, the CDR3 is TGTGCCAGCAGCAAGGACGGCTTTGGCAATCAGCCCCAGCATTTT. Encoded protein: CASSKDGFGNQPQHF.

This clonotype has more than one count but fewer than ten. The chain is built from TRBV15 and TRBJ2-3, with D maybe TRBD2 (5 bases). With 1 base removed from V and 6 bases from J, the gap between germline ends came to 11 bases. The germline V gene has CDR1 LNHNV and CDR2 YYDKDF (reference sequence). The CDR3 is 14 residues long. The CDR3 loop reads CATSRVGGRDTQYF. The DNA of the CDR3 is TGTGCCACCAGCAGAGTTGGAGGCAGGGATACGCAGTATTTT.

The chain links TRBV12-3 or TRBV12-4 to TRBJ2-2; maybe TRBD2 (5 bases). Trimming shortened V by 5 bases and J by 3 bases, and 13 bases separated the two germline ends. The CDR3 is 15 residues long. CDR3 protein: CASSETVGDTGELFF. The CDR3 region has the DNA TGTGCCAGCAGTGAAACAGTGGGAGACACCGGGGAGCTGTTTTTT.